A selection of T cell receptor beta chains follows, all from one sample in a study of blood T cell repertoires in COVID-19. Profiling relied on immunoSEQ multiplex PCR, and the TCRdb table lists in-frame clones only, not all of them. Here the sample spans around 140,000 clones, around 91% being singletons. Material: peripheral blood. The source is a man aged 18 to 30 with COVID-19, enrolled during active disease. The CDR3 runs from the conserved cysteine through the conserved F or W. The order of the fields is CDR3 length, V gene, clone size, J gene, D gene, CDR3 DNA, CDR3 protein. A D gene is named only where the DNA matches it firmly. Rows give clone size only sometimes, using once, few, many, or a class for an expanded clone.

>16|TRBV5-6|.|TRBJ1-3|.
TGTGCCAGCAGCCAAATTTCAGGTATCTCTGGAAACACCATATATTTT
CASSQISGISGNTIYF
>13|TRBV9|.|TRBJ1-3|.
TGTGCCAGCAGCCCCGTCTCTGGAAACACCATATATTTT
CASSPVSGNTIYF
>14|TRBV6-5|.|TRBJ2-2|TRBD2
TGTGCCAGCAGTCCCAGGACTAGTTCTGGGGAGCTGTTTTTT
CASSPRTSSGELFF
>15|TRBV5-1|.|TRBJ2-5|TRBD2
TGCGCCAGCAGCTTAGGCGGGAGGTACCAAGAGACCCAGTACTTC
CASSLGGRYQETQYF
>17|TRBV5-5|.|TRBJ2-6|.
TGTGCCAGCAGCCGCCAACCGCTAGGCTCTGGGGCCAACGTCCTGACTTTC
CASSRQPLGSGANVLTF
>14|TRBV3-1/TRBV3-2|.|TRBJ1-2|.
TGTGCCAGCAGCCAAGAGACTCCCAGATATGGCTACACCTTC
CASSQETPRYGYTF
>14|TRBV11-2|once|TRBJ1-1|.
TGTGCCAGCAGCTTCGGGACACAGAACACTGAAGCTTTCTTT
CASSFGTQNTEAFF
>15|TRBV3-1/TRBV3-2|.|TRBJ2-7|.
TGTGCCAGCAGCCAAGTGAAAAGAGCGACCTACGAGCAGTACTTC
CASSQVKRATYEQYF
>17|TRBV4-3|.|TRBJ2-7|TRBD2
TGCGCCAGCAGCCAAGATATCGAGACTAGCGGTTCCTACGAGCAGTACTTC
CASSQDIETSGSYEQYF
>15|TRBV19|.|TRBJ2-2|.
TGTGCCAGTAGTATCGGGCAGGGTCACACCGGGGAGCTGTTTTTT
CASSIGQGHTGELFF
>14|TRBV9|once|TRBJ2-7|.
TGTGCCAGCAGCGTCGGGGACATTTCCTACGAGCAGTACTTC
CASSVGDISYEQYF
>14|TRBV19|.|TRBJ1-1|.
TGTGCCAGTAGTGGATTAGGGGTAAACACTGAAGCTTTCTTT
CASSGLGVNTEAFF
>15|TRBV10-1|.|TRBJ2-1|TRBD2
TGCGCCAGCAGTGACCCTAGCGGGATCGGCAATGAGCAGTTCTTC
CASSDPSGIGNEQFF
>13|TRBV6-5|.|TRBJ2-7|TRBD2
TGTGCCAGCAAGACTAGCGGGGACTACGAGCAGTACTTC
CASKTSGDYEQYF
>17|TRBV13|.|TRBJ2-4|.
TGTGCCAGCAGCTTAGGCGTCGGTGGGCTAGCCAAAAACATTCAGTACTTC
CASSLGVGGLAKNIQYF
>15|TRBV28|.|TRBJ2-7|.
TGTGCCAGCAGTTTCACCGGGAGCCACTCCTACGAGCAGTACTTC
CASSFTGSHSYEQYF
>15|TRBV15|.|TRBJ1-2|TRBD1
TGTGCCACCAGCAGGGGGGACAGGGCTAACTATGGCTACACCTTC
CATSRGDRANYGYTF
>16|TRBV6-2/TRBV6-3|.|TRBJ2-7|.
TGTGCCAGCAGTGACCCCGGGACTCGAACCTCCTACGAGCAGTACTTC
CASSDPGTRTSYEQYF
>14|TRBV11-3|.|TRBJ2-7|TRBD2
TGTGCCAGCAGCTTAGTGCGGGAGAATTACGAGCAGTACTTC
CASSLVRENYEQYF
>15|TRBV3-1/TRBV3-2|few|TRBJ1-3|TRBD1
TGTGCCAGCAGCCGTCAGGACAGGGCTGGAAACACCATATATTTT
CASSRQDRAGNTIYF
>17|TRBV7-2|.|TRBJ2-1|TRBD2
TGTGCCAGCAGCGTCCTAACCGGCACTAGCGGATACAATGAGCAGTTCTTC
CASSVLTGTSGYNEQFF
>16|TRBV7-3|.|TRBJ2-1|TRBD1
TGTGCCAGCAACCCGAACGCAGGGGGCTCCTACAATGAGCAGTTCTTC
CASNPNAGGSYNEQFF
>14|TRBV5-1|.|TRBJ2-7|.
TGCGCCAGCAGCTTGACATCCCGCCTCTACGAGCAGTACTTC
CASSLTSRLYEQYF
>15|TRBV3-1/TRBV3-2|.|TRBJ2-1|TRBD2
TGTGCCAGCAGCCCGGACTCGCGGGGGGCCAATGAGCAGTTCTTC
CASSPDSRGANEQFF
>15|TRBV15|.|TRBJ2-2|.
TGTGCCACCAGCAGAGGCAGGGGCCGGGCCGGGGAGCTGTTTTTT
CATSRGRGRAGELFF
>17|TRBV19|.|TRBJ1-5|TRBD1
TGTGCCAGTAGTCAATCGGACAGGGCCGACGGCAATCAGCCCCAGCATTTT
CASSQSDRADGNQPQHF
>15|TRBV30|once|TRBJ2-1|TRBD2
TGTGCCTGGAGTGTAGTGGGACTAGGAATTAATGAGCAGTTCTTC
CAWSVVGLGINEQFF
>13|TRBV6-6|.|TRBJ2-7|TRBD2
TGTGCCAGCAGTCTCTCGGGGGGTTACGAGCAGTACTTC
CASSLSGGYEQYF
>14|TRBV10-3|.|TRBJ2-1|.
TGTGCCATCAGGCTTAGGAGTATAGTAGATGAGCAGTTCTTC
CAIRLRSIVDEQFF
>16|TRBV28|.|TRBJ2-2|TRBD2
TGTGCCAGCAGCACGTTAGCGGGAGAAAACACCGGGGAGCTGTTTTTT
CASSTLAGENTGELFF
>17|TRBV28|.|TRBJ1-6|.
TGTGCCAGCAGTTTTAAGGGGGGGTTCGAGTATAATTCACCCCTCCACTTT
CASSFKGGFEYNSPLHF
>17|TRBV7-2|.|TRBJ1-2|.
TGTGCCAGCAGCTTGCGGCTAAGTTCCGGGATTAACTATGGCTACACCTTC
CASSLRLSSGINYGYTF
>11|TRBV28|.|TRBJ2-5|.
TGTGCCAGCAGTTTTATAGAGACCCAGTACTTC
CASSFIETQYF
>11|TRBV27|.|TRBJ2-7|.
TGTGCCAGCAGCAGCTCCTACGAGCAGTACTTC
CASSSSYEQYF
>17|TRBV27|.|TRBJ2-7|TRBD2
TGTGCCAGCAGTCCGTTAGCGGGAGGGCCCGCCCCCTACGAGCAGTACTTC
CASSPLAGGPAPYEQYF
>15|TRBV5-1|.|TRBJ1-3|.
TGCGCCAGCAGTTCCCGGGTTTACCCTGGAAACACCATATATTTT
CASSSRVYPGNTIYF
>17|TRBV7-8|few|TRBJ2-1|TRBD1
TGTGCCAGCAGCTTAGCTTGGTTTGGACAGGGAAGTAGTGAGCAGTTCTTC
CASSLAWFGQGSSEQFF
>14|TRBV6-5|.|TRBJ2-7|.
TGTGCCAGCAGTTACGGACAGTCTACCTACGAGCAGTACTTC
CASSYGQSTYEQYF
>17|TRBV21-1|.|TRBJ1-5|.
TGTGCCAGCAGCAAAAGCCCCGGGACTCGAAGGGATCAGCCCCAGCATTTT
CASSKSPGTRRDQPQHF
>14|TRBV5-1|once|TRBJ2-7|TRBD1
TGCGCCAGCAGCATCAGGACAGGGTTATCCGAGCAGTACTTC
CASSIRTGLSEQYF
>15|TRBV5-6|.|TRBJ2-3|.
TGTGCCAGCAGCCCTGGAGGGGGCCGCACAGATACGCAGTATTTT
CASSPGGGRTDTQYF
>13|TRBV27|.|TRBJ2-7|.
TGTGCCAGCAGTTTAACAGGAATCTACGAGCAGTACTTC
CASSLTGIYEQYF
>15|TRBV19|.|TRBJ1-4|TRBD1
TGTGCCAGTAGTAGAACAGGGGATCGGAGTGAAAAACTGTTTTTT
CASSRTGDRSEKLFF